The TCR beta chain described here comes from a study of blood T cell repertoires in COVID-19. About the research overall: Acute and convalescent COVID-19 specimens originated in the United States, Italy and Spain.

Data came from immunoSEQ multiplex PCR; TCRdb stores just in-frame clones and leaves some out. In the table there are about 380,000 clones, about four fifths of which are singletons. CDR1 is SGHKS, CDR2 YYEKEE, per germline (reference sequence). The CDR3 spans 16 residues. V shed 3 bases and J 9 bases; nucleotides not matched to a gene: 8. The rearrangement uses TRBV5-5 and TRBJ2-1; 14 bases are shared with TRBD2. The receptor was isolated from a human donor with acute or convalescent COVID-19. The donor label of this sample is uncertain. Sequenced input: peripheral blood. In DNA, the CDR3 is TGTGCCAGCAGCTCTGGGACTAGCGGGAGAGGGGGTGAGCAGTTCTTC. Amino acid sequence: CASSSGTSGRGGEQFF.